These 25 T cell receptor beta chains came from one sample sequenced in a study of response to subunit inactivated influenza vaccine. TCRdb ran MiXCR on the RT-PCR reads and lists one entry per CDR3 protein. The table shows around 750,000 distinct CDR3 sequences, with roughly 20% occurring only once. Sequenced here: PBMCs from blood, sampled about 5 days after vaccination. These receptors all stem from a man aged 45-65 years who received an inactivated influenza vaccine.

This clonotype was seen at least ten times. The chain combines TRBV29-1 with TRBJ2-3; 8 bases align to TRBD1. V shed 4 bases and J 2 bases; nucleotides not matched to a gene: 5. The CDR3 runs 14 residues. CDR1 and CDR2 (germline): SQVTM, ANQGSEA. The DNA of the CDR3 is TGCAGCGTTGTAGCAGGGGGCCTCACAGATACGCAGTATTTT. Residues: CSVVAGGLTDTQYF.

This clonotype was seen more than once but under ten times. The rearrangement uses TRBV9 and TRBJ2-2; the D call may be TRBD1 or TRBD2 (6 bases each). The CDR3 extends over 19 amino acids. V was trimmed by 4 bases and J by 4 bases, leaving 26 bases between them. Germline CDR1 and CDR2: SGDLS and YYNGEE. The CDR3 here is CASSPRRGEGRGSTGELFF. CDR3 bases: TGTGCCAGCAGCCCAAGGAGGGGGGAAGGGAGAGGGAGCACCGGGGAGCTGTTTTTT.

Only a few counts were recorded for this clonotype. The chain recombines TRBV4-1 with TRBJ1-1; a weak D match, TRBD1 (6 bases). Germline CDR1 MGHRA, CDR2 YSYEKL. V was clipped by 4 bases and J by 0 bases, with 15 bases between them. This CDR3 contains 16 residues. The CDR3: CASSRVGTSMNTEAFF. CDR3 in DNA: TGCGCCAGCAGCCGCGTCGGGACATCGATGAACACTGAAGCTTTCTTT.

This clonotype was recorded once. V usage is TRBV6-2 or TRBV6-3 and J usage is TRBJ2-7; 8 bases agree with TRBD1. The CDR3 loop spans 14 amino acids. The V gene end was trimmed by 5 bases and the J gene end by 6 bases; junction bases not matched to a gene: 9. The V gene's germline CDR1 is MNHEY and CDR2 SVGEGT. DNA for the CDR3: TGTGCCAGCAGTCCAGGGGGCTGGGCCTCCGAGCAGTACTTC. Protein product: CASSPGGWASEQYF.

The V call is TRBV12-3 or TRBV12-4, the J call TRBJ1-2; weak D call: TRBD1 (6 bases). CDR3 size: 15 residues. V shed 1 base and J shed 4 bases, with 13 bases lying between them. CDR3 sequence (DNA): TGTGCCAGCAGTTTAGGGGGGCGCCGGGCCTATGGCTACACCTTC. Protein product: CASSLGGRRAYGYTF.

The V and J genes are TRBV11-1 and TRBJ2-7; 9 bases fit TRBD1. The CDR3 sequence is 18 residues long. J was trimmed by 4 bases and V by 5 bases; bases with no gene match: 18. CDR1 is SGHAT, CDR2 FQDESV, per germline (reference sequence). As DNA, the CDR3 is TGTGCCAGCAGCGATGGGGGGATGACAGGGGGAGCTCTATACGAGCAGTACTTC. Translating it yields CASSDGGMTGGALYEQYF.

The table lists this clonotype with a count of one. The CDR3 region is CASSSQATASYEQYF. CDR3 DNA: TGCGCCAGCAGCTCGCAGGCCACAGCCTCCTACGAGCAGTACTTC. The V and J genes are TRBV5-1 and TRBJ2-7; D not resolved. This CDR3 spans 15 amino acids. CDR1 SGHRS and CDR2 YFSETQ come from the germline V gene. V gave up 3 bases and J gave up 0 bases, with 13 bases separating them.

This clonotype was seen a few times. This sequence joins TRBV12-3 or TRBV12-4 and TRBJ1-5; D is unresolved. This CDR3 region has 15 residues. V was cut by 4 bases and J by 0 bases, with 10 bases left in between. The CDR3 is CASSSTEYSNQPQHF. DNA for the CDR3: TGTGCCAGCAGTTCCACAGAATATAGCAATCAGCCCCAGCATTTT.

This clonotype was observed many times. Here the CDR3 DNA reads TGCGCCAGCAGCCAAGGCATAGCGGGGACATCCTACAATGAGCAGTTCTTC. It yields the protein CASSQGIAGTSYNEQFF. This chain connects TRBV4-3 to TRBJ2-1; 8 nucleotides align to TRBD2. The CDR3 spans 17 residues. Per germline, CDR1 LGHNA and CDR2 YSLEER. The V segment lost 1 base and the J segment 1 base; nucleotides outside the gene matches: 6.

The chain recombines TRBV13 with TRBJ2-1; 10 bases map to TRBD2. From germline, CDR1 is PRHDT and CDR2 FYEKMQ (reference sequence). There are 15 residues in the CDR3. Trimming removed 5 bases from V and 2 bases from J; junction bases left unmatched: 3. CDR3 in amino acids: CASSKSGRAYNEQFF. Written as DNA, the CDR3 is TGTGCCAGCAGCAAGAGCGGGAGGGCCTACAATGAGCAGTTCTTC.

This clonotype was seen a few times. The rearrangement joins TRBV10-3 to TRBJ1-6; TRBD1 is a possible D gene (5 bases). The CDR3 is 15 residues long. V gave up 0 bases and J gave up 7 bases, with 10 bases separating them. CDR1 and CDR2 (germline): ENHRY, SYGVKD. The CDR3 region has the DNA TGTGCCATCAGTGAGTCTCAGGGACCAAATTCACCCCTCCACTTT. Its protein is CAISESQGPNSPLHF.

J is TRBJ2-3 and V is TRBV7-6, with 10 bases aligning to TRBD1. The CDR3 loop spans 20 amino acids. Trimming at V came to 4 bases and at J to 1 base, leaving 17 bases not matched to a gene. CDR1 is SGHVS and CDR2 is FNYEAQ in the germline V gene. The DNA for the CDR3 is TGTGCCAGCAGCTCACCGGGACAGGGGACGGTGGGTGGCGGCACAGATACGCAGTATTTT. It translates to CASSSPGQGTVGGGTDTQYF.

This clonotype was detected only a few times. The V call is TRBV10-3, the J call TRBJ2-7; D is unclear. In germline, CDR1 is ENHRY, CDR2 SYGVKD. The CDR3 covers 13 residues. The V end lost 6 bases, the J end lost 0 bases, and 9 bases lay between the germline ends. The CDR3 loop is CAIRLQDSYEQYF. The DNA of the CDR3 is TGTGCCATCAGGCTTCAGGACTCCTACGAGCAGTACTTC.

The rearrangement joins TRBV7-2 to TRBJ2-1, with 11 positions matching TRBD2. CDR1 is SGHTA, CDR2 FQGNSA, per germline. V was clipped by 7 bases and J by 6 bases; unmatched bases: 8. This CDR3 has 15 amino acids. The CDR3 reads CASIHPGLAANEQFF. CDR3 in DNA: TGTGCCAGCATACATCCGGGACTAGCGGCCAATGAGCAGTTCTTC.

This clonotype has only a few counts. The chain couples TRBV6-4 to TRBJ2-1; 7 bases fit TRBD2. V gave up 0 bases and J gave up 16 bases; unmatched junction bases: 6. Germline loops: CDR1 MRHNA, CDR2 SNTAGT. The CDR3 is made up of 12 amino acids. The CDR3 loop is CASSDSRRELFF. Written as DNA, the CDR3 is TGTGCCAGCAGTGACTCACGGCGGGAGCTTTTCTTC.

This clonotype showed up just a few times. This chain uses TRBV3-1 with TRBJ1-3; D not resolved. Trimming cost V 1 base and J 2 bases, with 12 bases left between them. Germline V gene lookup returns CDR1 LGHDT and CDR2 YNNKEL (reference sequence). This CDR3 contains 16 residues. CDR3 residues: CASSQVGGMTGNTIYF. As DNA, the CDR3 is TGTGCCAGCAGCCAAGTCGGCGGAATGACTGGAAACACCATATATTTT.

This clonotype was seen at least ten times. This chain links TRBV7-9 with TRBJ1-2, with a weak D call TRBD1 (6 bases). V was trimmed by 0 bases and J by 5 bases, leaving 16 bases between them. This CDR3 has 16 amino acids. Germline V gene lookup returns CDR1 SEHNR and CDR2 FQNEAQ (reference sequence). CDR3 loop: CASSLATGKGRYGYTF. Written as DNA, the CDR3 is TGTGCCAGCAGCTTAGCAACAGGGAAGGGGAGGTATGGCTACACCTTC.

V usage is TRBV20-1 and J usage is TRBJ1-4; 8 bases match TRBD1. CDR1 is DFQATT, CDR2 SNEGSKA, per germline (reference sequence). The V gene end was trimmed by 3 bases and the J gene end by 7 bases; junction bases not matched to a gene: 4. The CDR3 runs to 13 residues. This chain's CDR3 is CSASGQGGEKLFF. The CDR3 DNA reads as TGCAGTGCTAGCGGACAGGGCGGTGAAAAACTGTTTTTT.

The genes are TRBV4-1 and TRBJ1-1, with unresolved D. This CDR3 comprises 15 residues. Trimming shortened V by 1 base and J by 0 bases, and 9 bases separated the two germline ends. The V gene's germline CDR1 is MGHRA and CDR2 YSYEKL. CDR3 nucleotides: TGCGCCAGCAGCCAAGCCACAGACTTGAACACTGAAGCTTTCTTT. It yields the protein CASSQATDLNTEAFF.

This clonotype came up a few times. The chain joins TRBV4-2 to TRBJ1-2; D is unresolved. V was pared by 3 bases and J by 5 bases, with 7 bases between. In germline, CDR1 is LGHNA, CDR2 YNFKEQ. The CDR3 length is 12 residues. As DNA, the CDR3 is TGTGCCAGCAGCCAGGGTGAATATGGCTACACCTTC. Protein product: CASSQGEYGYTF.

The rearrangement joins TRBV4-1 to TRBJ2-7, with D perhaps matching TRBD2 (5 bases). Trimming shortened V by 4 bases and J by 5 bases, and 12 bases separated the two germline ends. Germline loops: CDR1 MGHRA, CDR2 YSYEKL. The CDR3 runs 13 residues. The CDR3 here is CASSRTSYDEQYF. In DNA form, the CDR3 reads TGCGCCAGCAGCCGAACTAGTTACGACGAGCAGTACTTC.

V is TRBV6-1 and J is TRBJ1-5, with TRBD1 matching 7 bases. J was trimmed by 3 bases and V by 6 bases; bases with no gene match: 11. CDR1 and CDR2 from the germline V gene are MNHNS and SASEGT. The CDR3 has 16 residues. The CDR3 DNA reads as TGTGCCAGCAGGACCAACATGGGACAGCACAATCAGCCCCAGCATTTT. Amino acid sequence: CASRTNMGQHNQPQHF.

This clonotype was observed a few times. The rearrangement joins TRBV4-3 to TRBJ2-4; no reliable D call. CDR1 and CDR2 (germline): LGHNA, YSLEER. Trimming pared 0 bases from V and 1 base from J, leaving 19 bases between. The CDR3 covers 19 residues. The CDR3 DNA sequence: TGCGCCAGCAGCCAAGATAGCCGGGTTAGCCTCCTGGCCAAAAACATTCAGTACTTC. Translation: CASSQDSRVSLLAKNIQYF.

This CDR3 is CASSQDQYAGGTEAFF. The CDR3 DNA reads as TGCGCCAGCAGCCAAGATCAGTACGCAGGGGGCACTGAAGCTTTCTTT. The rearrangement joins TRBV4-3 to TRBJ1-1; 7 bases fit TRBD1. J gave up 4 bases and V 0 bases, and 8 bases lay outside the gene matches. Germline values: CDR1 LGHNA, CDR2 YSLEER. CDR3 length: 16 residues.

This clonotype was seen ten or more times. The chain links TRBV29-1 to TRBJ2-1; D call uncertain. Germline CDR1 and CDR2: SQVTM and ANQGSEA. There are 11 residues in the CDR3. V was pared by 4 bases and J by 4 bases, with 5 bases between. The CDR3 nucleotides are TGCAGCGTTGGAAAGTACAATGAGCAGTTCTTC. It yields the protein CSVGKYNEQFF.